One and the same sample provided the 12 T cell receptor beta chains below, sequenced in a study of radiotherapy plus CTLA-4 blockade in lung cancer. Only in-frame clones appear in the TCRdb table, and some are missing; sequencing was by immunoSEQ multiplex PCR. Among about 76,000 clones, less than 85% were seen once, and the ten largest hold about 0.79%. The sequencing used peripheral blood, collected from a patient treated with radiotherapy plus ipilimumab. These receptors came from a human donor with non-small cell lung cancer who had stable disease on radiotherapy plus ipilimumab.

This clone was recorded once. The chain links TRBV10-3 to TRBJ2-2, with TRBD1 identical over 7 bases. In germline, CDR1 is ENHRY, CDR2 SYGVKD. J was trimmed by 5 bases and V by 6 bases; bases with no gene match: 3. This CDR3 is 13 amino acids long. The CDR3 bases are TGTGCCATCAGACAGGGGCAAACCGGGGAGCTGTTTTTT. Its translation is CAIRQGQTGELFF.

The J gene is TRBJ2-6, the V gene TRBV5-8; 11 bases align to TRBD1. J gave up 4 bases and V 4 bases, and 7 bases lay outside the gene matches. The CDR3 is 17 residues long. Germline CDR1 is SGHTS and CDR2 is YDEGEE. CDR3 in DNA: TGTGCCAGCAGCGGGACAGGGGGGCGTGTGGGGGCCAACGTCCTGACTTTC. Translation gives CASSGTGGRVGANVLTF.

This rearrangement joins TRBV7-6 to TRBJ2-5; the D is unclear. Trimming pared 3 bases from V and 7 bases from J, leaving 9 bases between. CDR1 is SGHVS and CDR2 is FNYEAQ in the germline V gene. This CDR3 is 12 amino acids long. In DNA, the CDR3 is TGTGCCAGCAGCTTCGGTCCCGGGACCCAGTACTTC. Encoded protein: CASSFGPGTQYF. Full variable domain (remainder filled in from reference TRBV7-6 and TRBJ2-5): GAGVSQSPRYKVTKRGQDVALRCDPISGHVSLYWYRQALGQGPEFLTYFNYEAQQDKSGLPNDRFSAERPEGSISTLTIQRTEQRDSAMYRCASSFGPGTQYFGPGTRLLVL.

The chain recombines TRBV20-1 with TRBJ2-7; D unresolved. This CDR3 region has 11 residues. Per germline, CDR1 DFQATT and CDR2 SNEGSKA (reference sequence). Trimming left V 3 bases short and J 6 bases short, with 9 bases between. The CDR3 loop is CSASQEVEQYF. The CDR3 DNA sequence: TGCAGTGCTAGTCAGGAAGTCGAGCAGTACTTC.

J is TRBJ2-3 and V is TRBV30; 9 bases match TRBD2. The CDR3 covers 13 residues. Trimming cost V 4 bases and J 1 base; bases outside gene matches: 0. Germline-derived CDR1 and CDR2 are GTSNPN and SVGIG (reference sequence). The CDR3 bases are TGTGCCTGGACTAGCGGGGGCACAGATACGCAGTATTTT. This translates into CAWTSGGTDTQYF.

CDR3 sequence (DNA): TGTGCCAGCAGTTTAGGTTCCGGAACCTACAATGAGCAGTTCTTC. Its protein product is CASSLGSGTYNEQFF. This chain connects TRBV28 to TRBJ2-1; D unresolved. The germline V and J ends were trimmed by 2 bases and 2 bases, with 10 bases remaining between them. The CDR3 contains 15 residues. Per germline, CDR1 MDHEN and CDR2 SYDVKM.

V gene TRBV5-1 combines with J gene TRBJ1-1, with unresolved D. V was shortened by 0 bases and J by 2 bases, with 11 bases between the two germline ends. CDR3 length equals 15 residues. Germline CDR1 and CDR2: SGHRS and YFSETQ. DNA for the CDR3: TGCGCCAGCAGCTTGGATGGGGTATCAAACACTGAAGCTTTCTTT. It specifies CASSLDGVSNTEAFF.

This chain connects TRBV5-1 to TRBJ2-1; 8 bases align to TRBD1. Germline V gives CDR1 SGHRS, CDR2 YFSETQ. Trimming at V came to 0 bases and at J to 4 bases, leaving 6 bases not matched to a gene. CDR3 length: 16 amino acids. The DNA for the CDR3 is TGCGCCAGCAGCTTGGGAACAGGGGGACCTTACAATGAGCAGTTCTTC. Translating gives CASSLGTGGPYNEQFF.

This clone was observed a few times. V and J are TRBV21-1 and TRBJ2-7; the listed D gene, TRBD1, was not tested against the DNA. TRBV21-1 is recorded as a pseudogene. This CDR3 spans 14 amino acids. The chain's CDR3 is CASRRGTGPYEQYF. The CDR3 DNA sequence: TGTGCCAGCAGACGCGGGACAGGGCCCTACGAGCAGTACTTC.

The chain combines TRBV30 with TRBJ2-2, with 8 nucleotides matching TRBD2. The trim removed 1 base at V and 4 bases at J, leaving 8 bases unmatched. There are 16 residues in the CDR3. Germline V gene sequence: CDR1 GTSNPN, CDR2 SVGIG (reference sequence). The CDR3 loop reads CAWSGAGGRGTGELFF. Here the CDR3 DNA reads TGTGCCTGGAGTGGGGCGGGAGGCCGGGGCACCGGGGAGCTGTTTTTT.

The chain combines TRBV5-4 with TRBJ2-3, with 10 bases fitting TRBD2. Germline assignment: CDR1 SGHNT and CDR2 YYREEE (reference sequence). CDR3 length equals 18 residues. V shed 0 bases and J 4 bases; nucleotides not matched to a gene: 11. CDR3 DNA: TGTGCCAGCAGCTTGGCCGGGACCAGCGGGAGGGCCGCAGATACGCAGTATTTT. Translation: CASSLAGTSGRAADTQYF.

This rearrangement joins TRBV7-9 to TRBJ2-1; the D gene is possibly TRBD2 (5 bases). This CDR3 comprises 12 residues. The V end was cut by 4 bases, the J end by 9 bases, with 10 bases between. Germline V gene data show CDR1 as SEHNR and CDR2 as FQNEAQ (reference sequence). The CDR3 region has the DNA TGTGCCAGCAGCTCCCGGGCGGGTGAGCAGTTCTTC. Translation gives CASSSRAGEQFF.